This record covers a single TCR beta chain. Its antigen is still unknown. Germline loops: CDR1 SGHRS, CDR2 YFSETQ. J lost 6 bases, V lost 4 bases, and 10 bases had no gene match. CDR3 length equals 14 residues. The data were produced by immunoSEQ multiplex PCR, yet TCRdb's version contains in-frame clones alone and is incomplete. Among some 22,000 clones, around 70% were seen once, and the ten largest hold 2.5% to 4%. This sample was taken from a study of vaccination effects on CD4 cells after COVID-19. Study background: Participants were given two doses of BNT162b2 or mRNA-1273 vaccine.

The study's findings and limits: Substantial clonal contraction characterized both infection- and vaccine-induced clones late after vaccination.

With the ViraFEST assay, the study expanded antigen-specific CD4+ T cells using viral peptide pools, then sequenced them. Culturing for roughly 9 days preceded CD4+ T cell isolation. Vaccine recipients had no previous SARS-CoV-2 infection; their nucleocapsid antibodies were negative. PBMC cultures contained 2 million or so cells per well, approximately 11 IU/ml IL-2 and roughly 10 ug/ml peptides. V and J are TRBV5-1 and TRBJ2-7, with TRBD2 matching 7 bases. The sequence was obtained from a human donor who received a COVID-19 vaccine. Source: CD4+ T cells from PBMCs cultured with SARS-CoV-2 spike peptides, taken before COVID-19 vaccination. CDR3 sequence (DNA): TGCGCCAGCAGCAGCGGGACCGGGGCCCTCGAGCAGTACTTC. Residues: CASSSGTGALEQYF.